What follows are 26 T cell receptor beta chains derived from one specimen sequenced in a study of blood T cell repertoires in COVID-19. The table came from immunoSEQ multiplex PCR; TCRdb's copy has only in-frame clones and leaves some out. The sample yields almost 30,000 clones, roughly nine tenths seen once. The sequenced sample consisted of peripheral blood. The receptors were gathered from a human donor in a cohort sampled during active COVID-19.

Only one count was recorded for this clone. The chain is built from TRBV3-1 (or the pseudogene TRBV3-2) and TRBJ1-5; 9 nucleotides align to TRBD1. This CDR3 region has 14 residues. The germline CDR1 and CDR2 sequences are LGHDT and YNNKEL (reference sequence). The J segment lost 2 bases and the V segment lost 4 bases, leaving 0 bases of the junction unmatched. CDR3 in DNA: TGTGCCAGCAGCCGGACAGGGGGCAATCAGCCCCAGCATTTT. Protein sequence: CASSRTGGNQPQHF.

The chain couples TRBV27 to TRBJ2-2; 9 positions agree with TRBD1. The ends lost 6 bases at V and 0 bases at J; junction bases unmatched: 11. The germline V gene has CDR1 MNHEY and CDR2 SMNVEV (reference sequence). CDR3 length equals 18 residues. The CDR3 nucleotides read TGTGCCAGCAGATTTTCCGGGACAGGGACCTCGAACACCGGGGAGCTGTTTTTT. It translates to CASRFSGTGTSNTGELFF.

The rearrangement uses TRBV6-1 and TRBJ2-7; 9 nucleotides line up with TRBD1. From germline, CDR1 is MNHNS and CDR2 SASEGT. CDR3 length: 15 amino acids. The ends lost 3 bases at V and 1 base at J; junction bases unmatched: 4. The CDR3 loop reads CASSDQTGGSYEQYF. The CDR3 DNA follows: TGTGCCAGCAGTGACCAGACAGGGGGATCCTACGAGCAGTACTTC.

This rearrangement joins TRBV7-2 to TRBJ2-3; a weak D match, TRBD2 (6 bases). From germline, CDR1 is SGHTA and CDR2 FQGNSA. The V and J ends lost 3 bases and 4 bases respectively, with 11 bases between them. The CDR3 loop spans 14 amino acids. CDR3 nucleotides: TGTGCCAGCAGCTTCGTAGGGAGGCCAGATACGCAGTATTTT. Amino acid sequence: CASSFVGRPDTQYF.

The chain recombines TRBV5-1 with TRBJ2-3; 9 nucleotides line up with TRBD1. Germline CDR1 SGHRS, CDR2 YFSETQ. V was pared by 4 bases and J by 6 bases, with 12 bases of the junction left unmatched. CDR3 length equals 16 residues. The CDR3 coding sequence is TGCGCCAGCAGCCGGTCACCACAGGGGGCAGTGGATACGCAGTATTTT. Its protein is CASSRSPQGAVDTQYF. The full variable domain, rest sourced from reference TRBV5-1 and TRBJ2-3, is KAGVTQTPRYLIKTRGQQVTLSCSPISGHRSVSWYQQTPGQGLQFLFEYFSETQRNKGNFPGRFSGRQFSNSRSEMNVSTLELGDSALYLCASSRSPQGAVDTQYFGPGTRLTVL.

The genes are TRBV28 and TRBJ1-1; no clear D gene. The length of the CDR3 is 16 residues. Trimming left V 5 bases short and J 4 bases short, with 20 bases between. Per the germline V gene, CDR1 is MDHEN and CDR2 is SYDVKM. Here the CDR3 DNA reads TGTGCCAGCAGTCCCCGGACCTTGCGGGTGACCACTGAAGCTTTCTTT. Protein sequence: CASSPRTLRVTTEAFF.

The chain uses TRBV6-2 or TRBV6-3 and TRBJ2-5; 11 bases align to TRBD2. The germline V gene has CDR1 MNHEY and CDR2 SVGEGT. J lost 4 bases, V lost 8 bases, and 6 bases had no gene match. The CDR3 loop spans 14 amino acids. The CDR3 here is CASGRSGGAETQYF. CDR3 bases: TGTGCCAGCGGCCGTAGCGGGGGGGCAGAGACCCAGTACTTC.

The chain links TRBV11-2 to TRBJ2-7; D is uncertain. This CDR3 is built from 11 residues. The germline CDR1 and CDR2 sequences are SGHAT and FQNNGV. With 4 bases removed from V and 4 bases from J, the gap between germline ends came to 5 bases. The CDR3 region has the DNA TGTGCCAGCAGCTCCCTATACGAGCAGTACTTC. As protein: CASSSLYEQYF.

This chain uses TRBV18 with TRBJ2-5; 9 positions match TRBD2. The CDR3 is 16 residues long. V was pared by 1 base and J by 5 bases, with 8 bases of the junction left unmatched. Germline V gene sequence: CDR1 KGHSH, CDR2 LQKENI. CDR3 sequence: CASSPLGAGGEETQYF. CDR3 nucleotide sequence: TGTGCCAGCTCACCACTTGGAGCGGGGGGTGAGGAGACCCAGTACTTC.

The CDR3 DNA reads TGTGCCAGCAGCGCACCGGGACAGGGTTTGCAAAAACTGTTTTTT. Its translation: CASSAPGQGLQKLFF. The chain couples TRBV9 to TRBJ1-4; 9 bases align to TRBD1. The germline CDR1 and CDR2 sequences are SGDLS and YYNGEE. The CDR3 totals 15 residues. V lost 3 bases and J lost 9; bases outside the gene matches: 9.

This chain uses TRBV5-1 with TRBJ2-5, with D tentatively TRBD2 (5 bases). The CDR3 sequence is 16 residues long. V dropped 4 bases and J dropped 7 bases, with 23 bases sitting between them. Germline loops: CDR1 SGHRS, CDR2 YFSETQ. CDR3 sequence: CASSATPSDPGGTQYF. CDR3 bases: TGCGCCAGCAGCGCTACCCCCTCGGACCCAGGAGGGACCCAGTACTTC.

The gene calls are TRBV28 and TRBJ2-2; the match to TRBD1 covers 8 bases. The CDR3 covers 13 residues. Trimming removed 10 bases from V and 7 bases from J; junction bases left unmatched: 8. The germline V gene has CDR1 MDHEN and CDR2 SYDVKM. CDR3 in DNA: TGTGCCACCCGTACAGGGGGAAACGGGGAGCTGTTTTTT. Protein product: CATRTGGNGELFF.

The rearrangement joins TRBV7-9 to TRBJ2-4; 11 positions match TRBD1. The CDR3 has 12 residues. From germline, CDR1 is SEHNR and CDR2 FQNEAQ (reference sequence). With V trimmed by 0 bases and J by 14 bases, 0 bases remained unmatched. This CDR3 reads CASSLAGQGEYF. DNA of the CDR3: TGTGCCAGCAGCTTAGCGGGACAGGGGGAGTACTTC.

The CDR3 spells CASSFSSPTFGKNIQYF. CDR3 sequence (DNA): TGTGCCAGTAGTTTCTCTAGCCCAACTTTCGGCAAAAACATTCAGTACTTC. The rearrangement joins TRBV19 to TRBJ2-4; D is perhaps TRBD2 (5 bases). The CDR3 is 17 residues long. From germline, CDR1 is LNHDA and CDR2 SQIVND (reference sequence). Trimming took 5 bases from V and 3 from J, leaving 20 bases between them.

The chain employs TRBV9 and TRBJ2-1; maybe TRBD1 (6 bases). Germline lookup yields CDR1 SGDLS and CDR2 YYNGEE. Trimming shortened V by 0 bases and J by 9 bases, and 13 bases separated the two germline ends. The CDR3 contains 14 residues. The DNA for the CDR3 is TGTGCCAGCAGCGTAGCGTGGACAGCCACTGAGCAGTTCTTC. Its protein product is CASSVAWTATEQFF.

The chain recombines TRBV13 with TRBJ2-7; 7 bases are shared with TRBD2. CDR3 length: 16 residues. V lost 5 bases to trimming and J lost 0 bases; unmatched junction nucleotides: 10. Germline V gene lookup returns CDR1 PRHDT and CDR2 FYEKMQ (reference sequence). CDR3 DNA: TGTGCCAGCAGCGGTGGACCGGGACTACCCTCCTACGAGCAGTACTTC. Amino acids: CASSGGPGLPSYEQYF.

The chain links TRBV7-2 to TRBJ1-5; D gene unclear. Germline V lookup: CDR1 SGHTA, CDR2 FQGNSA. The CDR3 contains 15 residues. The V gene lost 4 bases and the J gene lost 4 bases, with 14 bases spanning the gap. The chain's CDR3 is CASSSLGVSNQPQHF. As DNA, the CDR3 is TGTGCCAGCAGCTCTTTGGGCGTGAGTAATCAGCCCCAGCATTTT.

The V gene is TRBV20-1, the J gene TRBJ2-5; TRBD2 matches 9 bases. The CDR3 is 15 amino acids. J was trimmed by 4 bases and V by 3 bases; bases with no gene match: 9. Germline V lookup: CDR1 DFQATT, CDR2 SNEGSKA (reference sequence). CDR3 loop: CSASNGGGAPETQYF. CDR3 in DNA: TGCAGTGCTAGTAACGGCGGGGGGGCCCCAGAGACCCAGTACTTC.

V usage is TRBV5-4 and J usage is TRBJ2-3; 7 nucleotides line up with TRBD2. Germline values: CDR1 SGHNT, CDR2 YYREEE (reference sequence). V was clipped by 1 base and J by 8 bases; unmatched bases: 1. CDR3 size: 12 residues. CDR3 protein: CASSLWEGTQYF. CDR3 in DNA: TGTGCCAGCAGCTTGTGGGAGGGTACGCAGTATTTT.

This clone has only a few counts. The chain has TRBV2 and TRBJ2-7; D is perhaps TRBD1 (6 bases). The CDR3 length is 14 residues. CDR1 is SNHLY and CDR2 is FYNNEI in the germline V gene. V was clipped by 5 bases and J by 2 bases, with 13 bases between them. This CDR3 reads CASSHRDTPYEQYF. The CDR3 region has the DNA TGTGCCAGCAGTCACCGGGACACACCCTACGAGCAGTACTTC.

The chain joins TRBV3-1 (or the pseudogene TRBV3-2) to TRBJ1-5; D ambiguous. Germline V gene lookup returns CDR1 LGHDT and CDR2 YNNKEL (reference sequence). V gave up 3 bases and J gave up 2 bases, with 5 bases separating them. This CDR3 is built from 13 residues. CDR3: CASSQERNQPQHF. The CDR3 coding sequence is TGTGCCAGCAGCCAGGAGCGCAATCAGCCCCAGCATTTT.

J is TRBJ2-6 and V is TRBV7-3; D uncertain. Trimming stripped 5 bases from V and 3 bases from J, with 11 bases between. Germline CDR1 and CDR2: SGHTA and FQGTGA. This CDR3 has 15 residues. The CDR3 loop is CASSPSLFGANVLTF. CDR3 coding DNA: TGTGCCAGCAGCCCGAGCCTGTTTGGGGCCAACGTCCTGACTTTC. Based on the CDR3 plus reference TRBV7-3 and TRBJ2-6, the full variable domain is GAGVSQTPSNKVTEKGKYVELRCDPISGHTALYWYRQSLGQGPEFLIYFQGTGAADDSGLPNDRFFAVRPEGSVSTLKIQRTERGDSAVYLCASSPSLFGANVLTFGAGSRLTVL.

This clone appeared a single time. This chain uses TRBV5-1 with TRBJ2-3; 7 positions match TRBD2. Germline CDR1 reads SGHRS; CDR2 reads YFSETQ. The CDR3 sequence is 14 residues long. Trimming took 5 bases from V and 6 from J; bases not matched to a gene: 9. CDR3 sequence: CASRVAGVRDTQYF. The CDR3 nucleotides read TGCGCCAGCAGGGTAGCGGGTGTACGGGATACGCAGTATTTT.

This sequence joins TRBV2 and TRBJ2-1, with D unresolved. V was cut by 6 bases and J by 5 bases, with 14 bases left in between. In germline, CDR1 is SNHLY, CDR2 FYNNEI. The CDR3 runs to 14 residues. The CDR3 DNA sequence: TGTGCCAGCAGACTTCCAGGCAGACACAATGAGCAGTTCTTC. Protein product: CASRLPGRHNEQFF.

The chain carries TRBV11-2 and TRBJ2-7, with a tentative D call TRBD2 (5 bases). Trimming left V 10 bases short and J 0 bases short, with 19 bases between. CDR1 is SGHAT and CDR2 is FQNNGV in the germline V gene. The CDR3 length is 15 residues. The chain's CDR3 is CATRGSGFFSYEQYF. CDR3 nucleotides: TGTGCCACACGGGGTTCGGGGTTTTTCTCCTACGAGCAGTACTTC.

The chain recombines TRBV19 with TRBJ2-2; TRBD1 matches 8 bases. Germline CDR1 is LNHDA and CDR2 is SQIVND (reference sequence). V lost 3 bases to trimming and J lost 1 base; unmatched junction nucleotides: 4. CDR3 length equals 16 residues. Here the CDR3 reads CASSIPGQGNTGELFF. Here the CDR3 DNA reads TGTGCCAGTAGTATTCCCGGACAGGGGAACACCGGGGAGCTGTTTTTT.